These 24 T cell receptor beta chains came from one sample sequenced in a study of control samples from healthy donors and cancer patients. Only in-frame clones appear in the TCRdb table, and some are missing; sequencing was by immunoSEQ multiplex PCR. Of about 150,000 clones in the sample, about 91% were seen once. Sequenced sample: blood. Receptors originate from a middle-aged woman in good health.

The V call is TRBV10-2, the J call TRBJ2-1, with 8 bases fitting TRBD2. This CDR3 is built from 17 residues. CDR1 and CDR2 from the germline V gene are WSHSY and SAAADI. J gave up 1 base and V 3 bases, and 8 bases lay outside the gene matches. In DNA, the CDR3 is TGCGCCAGCAGTGATTTTCGGAGCGGGGGTTCCTACAATGAGCAGTTCTTC. Amino acid sequence: CASSDFRSGGSYNEQFF.

J is TRBJ2-2 and V is TRBV3-1 (or the pseudogene TRBV3-2); D possibly uses TRBD1 or TRBD2 (6 bases each). Germline V gives CDR1 LGHDT, CDR2 YNNKEL (reference sequence). The CDR3 is 17 residues long. Trimming cost V 3 bases and J 0 bases, with 14 bases left between them. The CDR3 here is CASSQEGGLTNTGELFF. The CDR3, as DNA: TGTGCCAGCAGCCAGGAGGGGGGTCTTACGAACACCGGGGAGCTGTTTTTT.

The rearrangement uses TRBV2 and TRBJ2-2; 9 nucleotides align to TRBD2. The trim removed 2 bases at V and 1 base at J, leaving 5 bases unmatched. CDR3 size: 17 residues. CDR1 SNHLY and CDR2 FYNNEI come from the germline V gene. CDR3 coding DNA: TGTGCCAGCAGTGAATTGTCTAGCGGGATGAACACCGGGGAGCTGTTTTTT. Protein: CASSELSSGMNTGELFF. Looking up the rest from reference TRBV2 and TRBJ2-2 gives the full variable domain: EPEVTQTPSHQVTQMGQEVILRCVPISNHLYFYWYRQILGQKVEFLVSFYNNEISEKSEIFDDQFSVERPDGSNFTLKIRSTKLEDSAMYFCASSELSSGMNTGELFFGEGSRLTVL.

On this clone: The germline gene is not matched at one end of the junction; a read error may be the cause. The chain joins TRBV27 to TRBJ2-3; D is unresolved. The CDR3 spans 11 residues. Germline assignment: CDR1 MNHEY and CDR2 SMNVEV (reference sequence). This CDR3 is CASGFTDTQYF. The CDR3 DNA sequence: TGTGCCAGCGGTTTCACAGATACGCAGTATTTT.

The rearrangement uses TRBV4-2 and TRBJ1-5; the D gene is possibly TRBD1 (5 bases). From germline, CDR1 is LGHNA and CDR2 YNFKEQ. The V and J ends lost 3 bases and 9 bases respectively, with 18 bases between them. CDR3 length equals 15 residues. CDR3 sequence (DNA): TGTGCCAGCAGCCAGACTGGGGCTGGGGTCGGGCCCCAGCATTTT. Amino acids: CASSQTGAGVGPQHF.

This clone was detected once. This chain links TRBV19 with TRBJ2-5; 7 nucleotides align to TRBD1. CDR3 length: 16 residues. The V segment lost 4 bases and the J segment 0 bases; nucleotides outside the gene matches: 8. Germline values: CDR1 LNHDA, CDR2 SQIVND (reference sequence). The chain's CDR3 is CASSRETGKYQETQYF. The CDR3, as DNA: TGTGCCAGTAGTAGGGAGACAGGGAAGTACCAAGAGACCCAGTACTTC.

The chain uses TRBV3-1 (or the pseudogene TRBV3-2) and TRBJ1-5, with 9 positions matching TRBD1. With 4 bases clipped from V and 1 base from J, the junction kept 11 bases outside the gene matches. Germline V gives CDR1 LGHDT, CDR2 YNNKEL (reference sequence). The CDR3 has 18 residues. DNA for the CDR3: TGTGCCAGCAGCCCCGACTGGACAGGGGTTCCAAGCAATCAGCCCCAGCATTTT. This encodes CASSPDWTGVPSNQPQHF.

The chain couples TRBV4-1 to TRBJ2-7; D call uncertain. The germline CDR1 and CDR2 sequences are MGHRA and YSYEKL. Between the trimmed V and J ends, which lost 4 bases and 6 bases, there was a span of 13 bases. This CDR3 contains 13 residues. CDR3 DNA sequence: TGCGCCAGCAGCCGTGGACGGTCTTCCGAGCAGTACTTC. Translated: CASSRGRSSEQYF.

The CDR3 region is CASSYDREGTEAFF. CDR3 coding DNA: TGTGCCAGCAGCTACGACAGGGAGGGCACTGAAGCTTTCTTT. The chain recombines TRBV5-6 with TRBJ1-1, with 7 bases aligning to TRBD1. V gave up 3 bases and J gave up 4 bases; unmatched junction bases: 6. The CDR3 length is 14 residues. Germline lookup yields CDR1 SGHDT and CDR2 YYEEEE.

The chain carries TRBV5-8 and TRBJ2-3; 13 positions agree with TRBD2. The CDR3 length is 16 residues. Per germline, CDR1 SGHTS and CDR2 YDEGEE. Unmatched junction bases numbered 13, after V lost 5 bases and J lost 10 bases. CDR3 sequence: CASSTLTSGGPWAQYF. CDR3 coding DNA: TGTGCCAGCAGTACTCTGACTAGCGGGGGGCCCTGGGCGCAGTATTTT.

The chain carries TRBV9 and TRBJ1-2; D is possibly TRBD1 (5 bases). Trimming removed 5 bases from V and 0 bases from J, with 11 bases in between. CDR1 is SGDLS, CDR2 YYNGEE, per germline. The CDR3 is 14 amino acids. The CDR3: CASRGESTNYGYTF. In DNA form, the CDR3 reads TGTGCCAGCAGGGGGGAGAGCACTAACTATGGCTACACCTTC.

In its sample, this clone was seen once. The chain links TRBV5-1 to TRBJ1-2, with D possibly TRBD1 on 5 matching bases. CDR3 length: 13 amino acids. Trimming stripped 4 bases from V and 8 bases from J, with 15 bases between. The germline CDR1 and CDR2 sequences are SGHRS and YFSETQ. In DNA form, the CDR3 reads TGCGCCAGCAGCACAGACAGCTCTCGGGGCTACACCTTC. Residues: CASSTDSSRGYTF.

The J gene is TRBJ2-7, the V gene TRBV19, with D maybe TRBD1 (6 bases). Germline-derived CDR1 and CDR2 are LNHDA and SQIVND (reference sequence). The CDR3 runs to 13 residues. V was trimmed by 4 bases and J by 4 bases, leaving 11 bases between them. CDR3 sequence: CASSTTGLYEQYF. The CDR3 nucleotides read TGTGCCAGTAGTACCACAGGGCTTTACGAGCAGTACTTC. Full variable domain (outside the CDR3, taken from reference TRBV19 and TRBJ2-7): DGGITQSPKYLFRKEGQNVTLSCEQNLNHDAMYWYRQDPGQGLRLIYYSQIVNDFQKGDIAEGYSVSREKKESFPLTVTSAQKNPTAFYLCASSTTGLYEQYFGPGTRLTVT.

This clone was seen just once. V is TRBV28 and J is TRBJ1-5; D uncertain. The length of the CDR3 is 16 residues. The ends were cut back, 2 bases at V and 5 bases at J, with 16 bases in the middle. The V gene's germline CDR1 is MDHEN and CDR2 SYDVKM. Written as DNA, the CDR3 is TGTGCCAGCAGTTTAGGAGGAGGGAGGGCCGATCAGCCCCAGCATTTT. Its protein is CASSLGGGRADQPQHF.

V is TRBV19 and J is TRBJ1-1; 7 bases are a match to TRBD1. CDR1 is LNHDA, CDR2 SQIVND, per germline (reference sequence). Losses at the gene ends were 5 bases for V and 3 bases for J; bases not matched to a gene: 3. The CDR3 covers 13 residues. CDR3 residues: CASSPGGHTEAFF. CDR3 coding DNA: TGTGCCAGTAGTCCAGGGGGGCACACTGAAGCTTTCTTT. The whole variable domain, filled in from reference TRBV19 and TRBJ1-1, reads DGGITQSPKYLFRKEGQNVTLSCEQNLNHDAMYWYRQDPGQGLRLIYYSQIVNDFQKGDIAEGYSVSREKKESFPLTVTSAQKNPTAFYLCASSPGGHTEAFFGQGTRLTVV.

The chain recombines TRBV15 with TRBJ1-1, with 10 bases aligning to TRBD1. CDR1 and CDR2 (germline): LNHNV, YYDKDF (reference sequence). The CDR3 is 16 residues long. V lost 0 bases and J lost 10; bases outside the gene matches: 11. The DNA of the CDR3 is TGTGCCACCAGCAGAGAGGTGGGACAGGGGATTGCGCGAGCTTTCTTT. Encoded protein: CATSREVGQGIARAFF.

The chain combines TRBV4-1 with TRBJ2-3; 13 nucleotides match TRBD2. Germline CDR1 MGHRA, CDR2 YSYEKL. The CDR3 is 20 amino acids. J gave up 1 base and V 1 base, and 11 bases lay outside the gene matches. This CDR3 reads CASSQGGELAGGPGTDTQYF. In DNA, the CDR3 is TGCGCCAGCAGCCAAGGCGGAGAACTAGCGGGGGGGCCGGGCACAGATACGCAGTATTTT.

This chain connects TRBV5-1 to TRBJ2-7; tentatively, D is TRBD1 or TRBD2 (7 bases each). CDR3 length equals 16 residues. V was pared by 3 bases and J by 2 bases, with 18 bases between. The germline V gene encodes CDR1 SGHRS and CDR2 YFSETQ. The CDR3 bases are TGCGCCAGCAGCTCGGAGACCCAGGGGGGGACCTACGAGCAGTACTTC. Translation gives CASSSETQGGTYEQYF. The whole variable domain, filled in from reference TRBV5-1 and TRBJ2-7, reads KAGVTQTPRYLIKTRGQQVTLSCSPISGHRSVSWYQQTPGQGLQFLFEYFSETQRNKGNFPGRFSGRQFSNSRSEMNVSTLELGDSALYLCASSSETQGGTYEQYFGPGTRLTVT.

This chain links TRBV19 with TRBJ1-5, with TRBD1 matching 8 bases. Germline-derived CDR1 and CDR2 are LNHDA and SQIVND (reference sequence). CDR3 length equals 14 residues. V shed 5 bases and J 5 bases; nucleotides not matched to a gene: 5. The DNA for the CDR3 is TGTGCCAGTAGTCGGGACAGGACCTATCAGCCCCAGCATTTT. Its protein is CASSRDRTYQPQHF.

This chain joins TRBV6-6 and TRBJ2-7; 7 nucleotides line up with TRBD2. V lost 7 bases and J lost 2; bases outside the gene matches: 8. This CDR3 is built from 14 residues. The germline gives CDR1 MNHNY, CDR2 SVGAGI (reference sequence). The CDR3 DNA reads TGTGCCAGCACCCCGGGGGGAGCTCCCTACGAGCAGTACTTC. This codes for CASTPGGAPYEQYF.

Regarding this clone: The same CDR3 also results from other DNA sequences found in this sample. This chain links TRBV27 with TRBJ1-5, with TRBD1 matching 9 bases. Germline loops: CDR1 MNHEY, CDR2 SMNVEV (reference sequence). CDR3 size: 14 residues. With 4 bases clipped from V and 4 bases from J, the junction kept 2 bases outside the gene matches. The CDR3 DNA is TGTGCCAGCAGTTCGACAGGGGGGAATCAGCCCCAGCATTTT. This gives the protein CASSSTGGNQPQHF.

The V gene is TRBV9, the J gene TRBJ2-5; possibly TRBD1 for D (6 bases). CDR1 is SGDLS and CDR2 is YYNGEE in the germline V gene. Trimming cost V 5 bases and J 5 bases, with 22 bases left between them. This CDR3 is built from 16 residues. CDR3 sequence reads: CASSASRDTLMETQYF. CDR3 nucleotides: TGTGCCAGCAGTGCATCCCGGGACACCCTCATGGAGACCCAGTACTTC. The complete variable domain, with remaining parts taken from reference TRBV9 and TRBJ2-5, reads DSGVTQTPKHLITATGQRVTLRCSPRSGDLSVYWYQQSLDQGLQFLIQYYNGEERAKGNILERFSAQQFPDLHSELNLSSLELGDSALYFCASSASRDTLMETQYFGPGTRLLVL.

This chain joins TRBV19 and TRBJ2-1; tentatively, D is TRBD2 (5 bases). CDR1 is LNHDA and CDR2 is SQIVND in the germline V gene (reference sequence). V lost 1 base to trimming and J lost 7 bases, with 14 bases between them. The CDR3 has 15 residues. The DNA for the CDR3 is TGTGCCAGTAGTATAGGCGAGGGATATCGGAATGAGCAGTTCTTC. This encodes CASSIGEGYRNEQFF.

V gene TRBV5-1 combines with J gene TRBJ2-1, with TRBD2 identical over 7 bases. Germline V CDR1 and CDR2: SGHRS, YFSETQ. V was pared by 1 base and J by 5 bases, with 18 bases of the junction left unmatched. The CDR3 sequence is 19 residues long. The CDR3 reads CASSLQPVDQAGINNEQFF. DNA for the CDR3: TGCGCCAGCAGCTTGCAGCCGGTCGACCAAGCGGGGATCAACAATGAGCAGTTCTTC.